This is a list of T cell receptor beta chains from one sample in a study of cytomegalovirus exposure and HLA in healthy donors. The method was immunoSEQ multiplex PCR; TCRdb's version includes in-frame clones alone and lacks a portion of them. This table has 110,000 or so clones, 65% to 85% appearing once. The specimen was PBMCs. The receptors here all came from a man between 45 and 60 years old in good health and CMV-seropositive. Both conserved end residues are part of each CDR3. D genes are given only for firm matches. The size of a clone is reported for some rows only, either as once, few or many, or as a class for expanded clones.

d_call	v_call	clone_size	j_call	cdr3_aa	cdr3_nt
TRBD2	TRBV5-1	.	TRBJ2-5	CASSLGGGETQYF	TGCGCCAGCAGCTTGGGCGGGGGAGAGACCCAGTACTTC
.	TRBV5-5	.	TRBJ1-1	CASSPSGGRNTEAFF	TGTGCCAGCAGCCCAAGTGGGGGGAGGAACACTGAAGCTTTCTTT
.	TRBV27	.	TRBJ1-5	CASSFGGDNQPQHF	TGTGCCAGCAGTTTTGGGGGGGACAATCAGCCCCAGCATTTT
TRBD1	TRBV7-9	.	TRBJ2-5	CSSSSSGQGPLQETQYF	TGTTCCAGCAGCTCCTCGGGACAGGGCCCACTCCAAGAGACCCAGTACTTC
.	TRBV19	.	TRBJ1-1	CASNTGLNTEAFF	TGTGCCAGTAATACAGGATTGAACACTGAAGCTTTCTTT
TRBD1	TRBV28	few	TRBJ1-2	CASSGTGANYGYTF	TGTGCCAGCAGCGGGACAGGAGCTAACTATGGCTACACCTTC
.	TRBV15	.	TRBJ2-7	CATSWTERVYEQYF	TGTGCCACCAGTTGGACAGAGAGAGTCTACGAGCAGTACTTC
.	TRBV28	.	TRBJ1-2	CASSSLLYGYTF	TGTGCCAGCAGTTCCCTCTTGTATGGCTACACCTTC
.	TRBV28	.	TRBJ2-1	CASSLLDRQFF	TGTGCCAGCAGTTTACTAGATAGGCAGTTCTTC
TRBD1	TRBV14	few	TRBJ2-5	CASSPIDRGLTETQYF	TGTGCCAGCAGCCCTATAGACAGGGGGCTGACAGAGACCCAGTACTTC
.	TRBV5-1	few	TRBJ2-1	CASSLDPGSYNEQFF	TGCGCCAGCAGCTTGGACCCAGGGTCCTACAATGAGCAGTTCTTC
TRBD2	TRBV11-2	.	TRBJ2-1	CASRYEREGSYNEQFF	TGTGCCAGCAGATACGAGCGGGAGGGATCCTACAATGAGCAGTTCTTC
.	TRBV19	once	TRBJ2-7	CASNPTGSSYEQYF	TGTGCCAGTAATCCGACAGGTAGCTCCTACGAGCAGTACTTC
TRBD1	TRBV7-9	.	TRBJ2-1	CASSLGQGFYNEQFF	TGTGCCAGCAGCTTAGGACAGGGTTTCTACAATGAGCAGTTCTTC
.	TRBV7-9	.	TRBJ1-6	CASSPQDNSPLHF	TGTGCCAGCAGCCCCCAGGATAATTCACCCCTCCACTTT
TRBD2	TRBV2	.	TRBJ2-4	CASRVRGGGNIQYF	TGTGCCAGCAGGGTCCGGGGCGGGGGAAACATTCAGTACTTC
.	TRBV18	.	TRBJ2-7	CASSSTQNYEQYF	TGTGCCAGCTCATCGACACAAAACTACGAGCAGTACTTC
TRBD2	TRBV4-3	few	TRBJ2-7	CASSQQSGGAYEQYF	TGCGCCAGCAGCCAACAAAGCGGGGGGGCTTACGAGCAGTACTTC
.	TRBV20-1	.	TRBJ2-5	CSARPLETQYF	TGCAGTGCTAGACCTCTGGAGACCCAGTACTTC
.	TRBV29-1	.	TRBJ2-2	CSVRQNSAGELFF	TGCAGCGTAAGACAGAATTCGGCCGGGGAGCTGTTTTTT
.	TRBV19	.	TRBJ2-4	CASSIDLRLIAKNIQYF	TGTGCCAGTAGTATAGATCTCCGACTGATAGCCAAAAACATTCAGTACTTC
TRBD2	TRBV25-1	.	TRBJ2-3	CASRGGTSTDTQYF	TGTGCCAGCAGGGGGGGGACTAGCACAGATACGCAGTATTTT